These 32 T cell receptor beta chains were all obtained from the same sample, sequenced in a study of T cells in Graves' hyperthyroidism and ophthalmopathy. Amplification of TCR beta CDR3 regions was performed using RNA transcripts as template. HTBI primers were employed in a first-round RT-PCR of the TCR CDR3. Each CDR3 protein is one row after TCRdb ran MiXCR on the multiplex PCR reads. The sample contains some 550,000 distinct CDR3 sequences, approximately 15% of which appear only once. Sequencing was performed on blood. The receptor source for this set is a woman in her thirties or forties with Graves' ophthalmopathy.

A few counts support this clonotype. The chain links TRBV28 to TRBJ1-3; D gene ambiguous. V lost 4 bases and J 2 bases, leaving 12 bases between the germline ends. CDR1 is MDHEN and CDR2 is SYDVKM in the germline V gene. The CDR3 covers 15 residues. The CDR3 is CASSSLPTAGNTIYF. The CDR3 DNA reads TGTGCCAGCAGTTCCCTACCAACGGCTGGAAACACCATATATTTT.

Details on this clonotype: This CDR3 is missing its conserved last phenylalanine or tryptophan, likely due to a read error. The chain uses TRBV15 and TRBJ2-7, with D perhaps TRBD1 (6 bases). Trimming shortened V by 0 bases and J by 0 bases, and 9 bases separated the two germline ends. The CDR3 consists of 15 residues. Germline lookup yields CDR1 LNHNV and CDR2 YYDKDF (reference sequence). CDR3 DNA: TGTGCCACCAGCAGAGACAGGGGTCTCTCCTACGAGCAGTACCTC. Amino acid sequence: CATSRDRGLSYEQYL.

This clonotype was detected ten times or more. The chain is built from TRBV7-2 and TRBJ2-5; 9 bases line up with TRBD1. Germline V gene sequence: CDR1 SGHTA, CDR2 FQGNSA. V dropped 0 bases and J dropped 5; count of bases not matched to a gene: 4. CDR3 length: 15 amino acids. CDR3 in DNA: TGTGCCAGCAGCTTAGCAGGGACAGGGTCGGAGACCCAGTACTTC. Amino acid sequence: CASSLAGTGSETQYF.

This chain uses TRBV11-2 with TRBJ1-4, with D maybe TRBD1 (6 bases). V was shortened by 10 bases and J by 4 bases, with 13 bases between the two germline ends. The CDR3 consists of 13 residues. Germline lookup yields CDR1 SGHAT and CDR2 FQNNGV. The CDR3 region is CATTGQINEKLFF. The DNA of the CDR3 is TGTGCCACAACAGGGCAGATTAATGAAAAACTGTTTTTT.

Comment on this clonotype: A much bigger clone sits one base away, suggesting this may be a read error. The J gene is TRBJ1-2, the V gene TRBV20-1; D gene unclear. Germline CDR1 reads DFQATT; CDR2 reads SNEGSKA (reference sequence). CDR3 length: 13 amino acids. CDR3 in amino acids: CSASAREGYDYTF. CDR3 DNA: TGCAGTGCTAGTGCCCGTGAGGGCTATGACTACACCTTC.

This clonotype occurred many times. The rearrangement uses TRBV6-1 and TRBJ1-5; D may be TRBD1 (5 bases). The germline gives CDR1 MNHNS, CDR2 SASEGT. Trimming took off 5 bases at V and 2 bases at J, with 16 bases between the two ends. This CDR3 has 16 residues. This CDR3 reads CASSSLRGGGNQPQHF. The CDR3 DNA follows: TGTGCCAGCAGTTCCCTGAGGGGTGGGGGCAATCAGCCCCAGCATTTT.

The rearrangement uses TRBV6-2 or TRBV6-3 and TRBJ2-1; TRBD2 might be the D (6 bases). The CDR3 has 14 residues. Germline CDR1 and CDR2: MNHEY and SVGEGT. Trimming pared 5 bases from V and 5 bases from J, leaving 13 bases between. The CDR3 region is CASSPSEENNEQFF. As DNA, the CDR3 is TGTGCCAGCAGTCCTAGCGAGGAAAACAATGAGCAGTTCTTC.

This clonotype has at least ten counts. V and J are TRBV20-1 and TRBJ2-4; D tentatively fits TRBD1 or TRBD2 (5 bases each). CDR3 length: 17 amino acids. Germline values: CDR1 DFQATT, CDR2 SNEGSKA (reference sequence). Trimming stripped 5 bases from V and 0 bases from J, with 20 bases between. The CDR3: CSAAKGLAVIAKNIQYF. CDR3 sequence (DNA): TGCAGTGCTGCAAAGGGGCTAGCTGTGATAGCCAAAAACATTCAGTACTTC.

The chain joins TRBV29-1 to TRBJ1-6; the D gene is possibly TRBD1 (6 bases). Germline-derived CDR1 and CDR2 are SQVTM and ANQGSEA. V lost 7 bases, J lost 2 bases, and 12 bases lay in between. This CDR3 is 14 amino acids long. CDR3 sequence: CSEGHGPYNSPLHF. CDR3 DNA: TGCAGCGAGGGACACGGCCCCTATAATTCACCCCTCCACTTT.

This clonotype was seen ten or more times. The chain recombines TRBV20-1 with TRBJ2-7; 12 bases are a match to TRBD2. Germline loops: CDR1 DFQATT, CDR2 SNEGSKA (reference sequence). The CDR3 is 13 residues long. The V segment lost 6 bases and the J segment 5 bases; nucleotides outside the gene matches: 5. The CDR3 loop reads CSARTSGAHEQYF. Written as DNA, the CDR3 is TGCAGTGCCCGGACTAGCGGGGCCCACGAGCAGTACTTC.

This clonotype came up many times. This chain links TRBV28 with TRBJ2-7, with D uncertain. V shed 5 bases and J shed 0 bases, with 14 bases lying between them. The CDR3 covers 15 residues. Germline V lookup: CDR1 MDHEN, CDR2 SYDVKM. The CDR3 protein is CASSLRVGISYEQYF. The CDR3, as DNA: TGTGCCAGCAGTCTACGGGTGGGCATCTCCTACGAGCAGTACTTC.

This clonotype has a handful of counts. A junction boundary mismatches the germline segment, possibly from a read error. The chain recombines TRBV27 with TRBJ2-7; D is perhaps TRBD2 (6 bases). Germline values: CDR1 MNHEY, CDR2 SMNVEV (reference sequence). The CDR3 consists of 15 residues. The chain's CDR3 is CASSLSPYGSYAQYF. The CDR3 DNA reads as TGTGCCAGCAGCTTATCCCCCTACGGGAGTTACGCGCAGTACTTC.

The chain joins TRBV11-1 to TRBJ2-1; 8 bases match TRBD1. V was clipped by 0 bases and J by 9 bases; unmatched bases: 4. Germline V CDR1 and CDR2: SGHAT, FQDESV (reference sequence). This CDR3 has 14 amino acids. CDR3 residues: CASSLADRVGEQFF. Written as DNA, the CDR3 is TGTGCCAGCAGCTTAGCGGACAGGGTTGGTGAGCAGTTCTTC.

This chain links TRBV28 with TRBJ2-7, with TRBD1 identical over 9 bases. CDR1 and CDR2 (germline): MDHEN, SYDVKM. With V trimmed by 1 base and J by 3 bases, 7 bases remained unmatched. This CDR3 spans 16 amino acids. The CDR3 DNA reads TGTGCCAGCAGTTTATCCCCGGGACAGGGACACTACGAGCAGTACTTC. As protein: CASSLSPGQGHYEQYF.

This clonotype was recorded at least ten times. The rearrangement links TRBV11-2 to TRBJ2-3; the D is unclear. The CDR3 totals 14 residues. From germline, CDR1 is SGHAT and CDR2 FQNNGV. Between the trimmed V and J ends, which lost 5 bases and 4 bases, there was a span of 13 bases. DNA of the CDR3: TGTGCCAGCAGCCTCCCCTCCTTCCCAGATACGCAGTATTTT. Its protein is CASSLPSFPDTQYF.

This clonotype was seen at least ten times. The chain recombines TRBV11-2 with TRBJ2-1; a weak D match, TRBD2 (6 bases). The CDR3 covers 17 residues. Trimming removed 5 bases from V and 6 bases from J, with 23 bases in between. The germline gives CDR1 SGHAT, CDR2 FQNNGV. The CDR3 sequence: CASSIRLVSLLSNEQFF. The CDR3, as DNA: TGTGCCAGCAGCATAAGACTAGTATCGCTTCTGAGCAATGAGCAGTTCTTC.

A note on this clonotype: A much more abundant neighbour one base away suggests this may be a read error. The genes are TRBV28 and TRBJ2-5, with D possibly being TRBD1 or TRBD2 (5 bases each). Germline V lookup: CDR1 MDHEN, CDR2 SYDVKM. The CDR3 is 11 amino acids. In DNA, the CDR3 is TGTGCCAGCAGTTCGGGACGTCGGACCAACTTC. Residues: CASSSGRRTNF.

This clonotype was seen a handful of times. The chain carries TRBV4-1 and TRBJ2-6; 10 bases are a match to TRBD1. The CDR3 runs to 18 residues. Germline lookup yields CDR1 MGHRA and CDR2 YSYEKL. Unmatched junction bases numbered 9, after V lost 5 bases and J lost 2 bases. CDR3 coding DNA: TGCGCCAGCAGCTTAGGACAGGGGGTGTGGACTGGGGCCAACGTCCTGACTTTC. Encoded protein: CASSLGQGVWTGANVLTF.

This clonotype was seen many times. V is TRBV2 and J is TRBJ2-3; perhaps TRBD1 as D (6 bases). Germline CDR1 and CDR2: SNHLY and FYNNEI. Trimming shortened V by 1 base and J by 5 bases, and 13 bases separated the two germline ends. This CDR3 region has 15 residues. This chain's CDR3 is CASSEVGGAGDTQYF. CDR3 bases: TGTGCCAGCAGTGAAGTTGGGGGCGCGGGAGATACGCAGTATTTT.

This clonotype was seen many times. This chain connects TRBV5-1 to TRBJ2-7; D perhaps matches TRBD1 (6 bases). The CDR3 contains 16 residues. Germline CDR1 and CDR2: SGHRS and YFSETQ. V was shortened by 0 bases and J by 0 bases, with 13 bases between the two germline ends. CDR3 sequence (DNA): TGCGCCAGCAGCTTGGACGACAGGCGGTTCTCCTACGAGCAGTACTTC. Translating gives CASSLDDRRFSYEQYF.

The chain joins TRBV5-1 to TRBJ2-1; TRBD2 aligns across 11 bases. The germline V gene encodes CDR1 SGHRS and CDR2 YFSETQ. V lost 4 bases and J lost 6; bases outside the gene matches: 6. The CDR3 has 15 residues. The chain's CDR3 is CASSRGLADFNEQFF. The CDR3, as DNA: TGCGCCAGCAGCCGGGGACTAGCGGATTTCAATGAGCAGTTCTTC.

The table lists this clonotype with a count of one. V and J are TRBV9 and TRBJ1-3; D gene unclear. CDR3 length: 17 amino acids. V lost 1 base and J 1 base, leaving 15 bases between the germline ends. CDR1 SGDLS and CDR2 YYNGEE come from the germline V gene. CDR3 protein: CASSVYATRTSGNTIYF. CDR3 coding DNA: TGTGCCAGCAGCGTATATGCGACCCGAACTTCTGGAAACACCATATATTTT.

This clonotype was observed at least ten times. J is TRBJ1-2 and V is TRBV7-9, with 7 nucleotides matching TRBD1. The CDR3 sequence is 14 residues long. Trimming cost V 2 bases and J 8 bases; bases outside gene matches: 8. Germline assignment: CDR1 SEHNR and CDR2 FQNEAQ (reference sequence). CDR3 protein: CASSLTGVPWGYTF. Here the CDR3 DNA reads TGTGCCAGCAGCTTAACAGGGGTCCCCTGGGGCTACACCTTC.

This chain's CDR3 is CASSYVPWNEQYF. For the CDR3, the DNA is TGTGCCAGCAGTTATGTGCCGTGGAACGAGCAGTACTTC. The chain carries TRBV6-2 or TRBV6-3 and TRBJ2-7, with no clear D. V gave up 3 bases and J gave up 5 bases, with 11 bases separating them. Germline-derived CDR1 and CDR2 are MNHEY and SVGEGT. The CDR3 consists of 13 residues.

This chain uses TRBV2 with TRBJ2-3; D unresolved. Germline V gene sequence: CDR1 SNHLY, CDR2 FYNNEI. This CDR3 comprises 11 residues. Trimming pared 5 bases from V and 12 bases from J, leaving 12 bases between. This CDR3 reads CASSIMGPQYF. For the CDR3, the DNA is TGTGCCAGCAGTATAATGGGCCCTCAGTATTTT.

This clonotype was observed at least ten times. The chain combines TRBV12-3 or TRBV12-4 with TRBJ1-2; 8 nucleotides agree with TRBD1. CDR3 length: 13 amino acids. V lost 6 bases to trimming and J lost 4 bases; unmatched junction nucleotides: 4. CDR3 protein: CASRLGQGYGYTF. In DNA, the CDR3 is TGTGCCAGCAGACTCGGACAGGGCTATGGCTACACCTTC.

This clonotype was observed many times. The CDR3 loop reads CASSSTPGDTQYF. CDR3 sequence (DNA): TGCGCCAGCAGCTCGACTCCGGGAGATACGCAGTATTTT. This chain links TRBV5-1 with TRBJ2-3; D uncertain. Germline V gene lookup returns CDR1 SGHRS and CDR2 YFSETQ. V shed 3 bases and J shed 5 bases, with 10 bases lying between them. The CDR3 spans 13 residues.

This clonotype was seen at least ten times. J is TRBJ1-1 and V is TRBV3-1, with 7 bases identical to TRBD1. The CDR3 contains 17 residues. V lost 4 bases and J lost 0; bases outside the gene matches: 11. CDR1 and CDR2 from the germline V gene are LGHDT and YNNKEL (reference sequence). Written as DNA, the CDR3 is TGTGCCAGCAGCCTCGGAAGGGGGGGACAGATGAACACTGAAGCTTTCTTT. Protein sequence: CASSLGRGGQMNTEAFF.

The table lists this clonotype with many counts. This rearrangement joins TRBV6-1 to TRBJ2-2; D is perhaps TRBD2 (6 bases). Trimming removed 5 bases at V and 4 bases at J, with 14 bases between. Germline loops: CDR1 MNHNS, CDR2 SASEGT. The CDR3 contains 15 residues. CDR3 in DNA: TGTGCCAGCAGTTCCCCGGGAGTGTCCACCGGGGAGCTGTTTTTT. Amino acids: CASSSPGVSTGELFF.

This clonotype was recorded many times. This chain links TRBV5-5 with TRBJ2-1; 11 nucleotides agree with TRBD2. V was pared by 4 bases and J by 4 bases, with 4 bases of the junction left unmatched. Germline-derived CDR1 and CDR2 are SGHKS and YYEKEE (reference sequence). The CDR3 runs 15 residues. CDR3 loop: CASSTLAGGYNEQFF. CDR3 nucleotides: TGTGCCAGCAGCACCTTAGCGGGGGGGTACAATGAGCAGTTCTTC.

This chain connects TRBV14 to TRBJ2-3; no clear D. The CDR3 runs to 16 residues. Germline-derived CDR1 and CDR2 are SGHDN and FVKESK. V shed 4 bases and J shed 2 bases, with 16 bases lying between them. DNA of the CDR3: TGTGCCAGCAGCCCTCTTGAAGGGCGCACCACAGATACGCAGTATTTT. Its translation is CASSPLEGRTTDTQYF.

This clonotype was counted at least ten times. The chain links TRBV20-1 to TRBJ2-7; 13 nucleotides line up with TRBD2. This CDR3 comprises 13 residues. Germline CDR1 is DFQATT and CDR2 is SNEGSKA (reference sequence). With V trimmed by 6 bases and J by 6 bases, 5 bases remained unmatched. The CDR3, as DNA: TGCAGTGCCTTAGGACTAGCGGGAGTCGAGCAGTACTTC. This gives the protein CSALGLAGVEQYF.